This paragraph covers one TCR beta chain sequence. This clonotype was recorded many times. The antigen this receptor binds is unknown. The sample holds no much larger clone one base away, and base qualities are not on file. TCR beta CDR3 regions were amplified from RNA transcripts. The TCR CDR3 was subjected to a first round of RT-PCR using the HTBI primer set and the Qiagen OneStep RT-PCR kit. A second multiplex PCR round built the libraries, followed by size selection and purification. Sequencing of the libraries was done on an Illumina HiSeq2000 using paired-end 100 bp reads. In the paper's pipeline: Raw data were processed with SOAPnuke, discarding reads with adapters, uncalled bases, mean Phred below 15, or no exact constant-primer or identifier match. COPE v1.2.5 was used to merge high-quality paired reads, and clonotypes were defined as unique nucleotide sequences. MiTCR v1.1 was used to align clonotypes to the IMGT TRBV, TRBD and TRBJ reference segments. Analysis was restricted to V-J combinations with a frequency above 0.0001, which covered roughly 99% of repertoires. The TCS score was defined as the ratio of F50 (clonal expansion) to E x V (chaos), calculated using BLOSUM62-based TCRdist between CDR3 peptides within each V-J. Welch's t-statistics and random forest reduced approximately 520 V-J features to some 14, which were used in a naive Bayes classifier (R e1071). TCRdb redid the processing of the public reads, applying fastp at Q25 and MiXCR, and retained in-frame beta chains. Rows merge per CDR3 protein into single entries with the most common DNA and genes. The V and J calls shown here were made by TCRdb, not taken from the authors' results. The sample table holds fewer than 450,000 distinct CDR3 sequences, of which 17% were seen once. Approximately 35% of the sample is taken by the ten largest.

The germline V gene gives CDR1 as KGHSH and CDR2 as LQKENI. The trim is 3 bases for V and 4 bases for J, with a gap of 13 bases between the germline ends. The cysteine opens and the phenylalanine closes a CDR3 of 14 amino acids. Of the read, only the CDR3 DNA is kept; its 42 bases are in frame from base 1. This sample stems from a study of T cells in Graves' hyperthyroidism and ophthalmopathy (dated by TCRdb to the late 2010s). For the wider study: Peripheral blood was sampled at the time of initial diagnosis, prior to any treatment. To identify TCR V-J signatures that set the groups apart, the researchers used a discovery cohort of 100 patients, made up of under 50 with Graves' ophthalmopathy and about 59 with stable Graves' hyperthyroidism. Prospective prediction of ophthalmopathy was tested in an independent validation cohort consisting of some 18 hyperthyroidism patients and some 16 patients who later progressed to ophthalmopathy. The roughly 100 discovery patients were randomly divided into training and test sets at a 7:3 ratio. The study also compared thyroid tissue and blood T-cell repertoires from more than five Graves' hyperthyroidism patients. Following sampling, methimazole starting at 30 mg daily was given to hyperthyroidism patients, and high-dose intravenous methylprednisolone was given to ophthalmopathy patients. According to the paper, TCR Vbeta CDR3 sequencing was carried out on 135 peripheral blood samples, which came from around 43 ophthalmopathy, under 85 hyperthyroidism and some 17 progressor patients.

Hyperthyroidism patients were newly diagnosed, with disease duration under 2 months, and aged 18 to 65 years. Exclusion was applied to patients with uncontrolled infections, other autoimmune diseases, pregnancy or lactation. Diagnoses were established on the basis of clinical symptoms, serum thyroxine and TRAb, thyroid ultrasound, and orbital computed tomography. Blood from progressor patients was collected at the time of first diagnosis with hyperthyroidism, before any ophthalmopathy symptoms had appeared. PBMCs were separated from approximately 10 ml of fresh peripheral blood using Ficoll-Paque density gradient centrifugation. Progressor patients were defined as those initially diagnosed with Graves' hyperthyroidism in whom ophthalmopathy developed during follow-up. Trizol reagent was used to extract total RNA, and RNA quality was then checked on an Agilent 2100 Bioanalyzer. Broader findings and caveats from the paper: Sample size was not statistically predetermined, and blinding of investigators to group allocation was not performed. A 13 V-J signature model separated ophthalmopathy from stable hyperthyroidism, with approximately 87% sensitivity and roughly 81% specificity in cross-validation and 80%/75% in testing. In validation, the model predicted progression to ophthalmopathy a median of about 5.9 months before onset, with around 70% sensitivity and nearly 75% specificity. Most expanded thyroid clonotypes (frequency above 0.001) were also found in blood, which suggests that blood repertoires may mirror thyroid immune responses.

This clonotype was obtained from a woman younger than 45 with Graves' hyperthyroidism that later progressed to Graves' ophthalmopathy. The chain links TRBV18 with TRBJ2-7; the D region possibly corresponds to TRBD2 (5 bases align). Sequenced material: blood. The sequenced DNA is TGTGCCAGCTCACCCCCCGGGGTGGTATACGAGCAGTACTTC. It codes for CASSPPGVVYEQYF.